Each of the 24 T cell receptor beta chains below was sequenced from the same sample in a study of blood T cell repertoires in COVID-19. TCRdb keeps only in-frame clones here, not all; method: immunoSEQ multiplex PCR. The table records under 400,000 clones, roughly 85% of them present only once. The sequencing sample was made of PBMCs or T cells enriched from blood (not recorded which). Receptor source: a woman in her thirties or forties with acute COVID-19.

The V and J genes are TRBV11-3 and TRBJ2-3; D is perhaps TRBD2 (7 bases). CDR1 is SGHNT, CDR2 YENEEA, per germline. The CDR3 consists of 16 residues. Trimming took 1 base from V and 2 from J, leaving 13 bases between them. The CDR3 nucleotides read TGTGCCAGCAGCTTAGGCGGGGGCGGGATCACAGATACGCAGTATTTT. Its translation is CASSLGGGGITDTQYF. Combining the CDR3 with reference TRBV11-3 and TRBJ2-3 gives the whole variable domain EAGVVQSPRYKIIEKKQPVAFWCNPISGHNTLYWYLQNLGQGPELLIRYENEEAVDDSQLPKDRFSAERLKGVDSTLKIQPAELGDSAVYLCASSLGGGGITDTQYFGPGTRLTVL.

V is TRBV2 and J is TRBJ2-1; 12 bases agree with TRBD2. This CDR3 has 14 residues. The V segment lost 2 bases and the J segment 10 bases; nucleotides outside the gene matches: 3. Germline-derived CDR1 and CDR2 are SNHLY and FYNNEI. CDR3 sequence: CASSETSGRSEQFF. The CDR3 DNA follows: TGTGCCAGCAGTGAAACTAGCGGGAGGTCCGAGCAGTTCTTC. Variable domain in full (rest from reference TRBV2 and TRBJ2-1): EPEVTQTPSHQVTQMGQEVILRCVPISNHLYFYWYRQILGQKVEFLVSFYNNEISEKSEIFDDQFSVERPDGSNFTLKIRSTKLEDSAMYFCASSETSGRSEQFFGPGTRLTVL.

The CDR3 DNA is TGCAGTGCTAGTCATCACAGGTCAAACTATGGCTACACCTTC. This codes for CSASHHRSNYGYTF. This chain joins TRBV20-1 and TRBJ1-2; possible D gene TRBD1, 5 bases. The CDR3 consists of 14 residues. Trimming shortened V by 3 bases and J by 2 bases, and 13 bases separated the two germline ends. The germline V gene encodes CDR1 DFQATT and CDR2 SNEGSKA (reference sequence).

The V gene is TRBV6-5, the J gene TRBJ2-7, with 12 positions matching TRBD2. The CDR3 length is 16 residues. V dropped 3 bases and J dropped 5; count of bases not matched to a gene: 8. CDR1 and CDR2 (germline): MNHEY, SVGAGI. Here the CDR3 DNA reads TGTGCCAGCAGTTATGGACTAGCGGGGTGGGGGAACGAGCAGTACTTC. Residues: CASSYGLAGWGNEQYF.

About this clone: This sample includes further DNA sequences coding for the same CDR3. The chain links TRBV29-1 to TRBJ2-3, with D tentatively TRBD1 (5 bases). The germline gives CDR1 SQVTM, CDR2 ANQGSEA. The CDR3 is 13 residues long. The V gene lost 3 bases and the J gene lost 2 bases, with 9 bases spanning the gap. CDR3 nucleotides: TGCAGCGTTGACCAGGGCCTCACAGATACGCAGTATTTT. It codes for CSVDQGLTDTQYF.

The rearrangement uses TRBV3-1 (or the pseudogene TRBV3-2) and TRBJ1-6; 9 bases align to TRBD1. V dropped 5 bases and J dropped 9; count of bases not matched to a gene: 11. This CDR3 spans 16 amino acids. CDR1 LGHDT and CDR2 YNNKEL come from the germline V gene (reference sequence). CDR3 DNA sequence: TGTGCCAGCAGCTCCCTGTCGGGACAGGGCTCTTCACCCCTCCACTTT. It is translated as CASSSLSGQGSSPLHF.

The V and J genes are TRBV6-2 or TRBV6-3 and TRBJ2-3; TRBD2 agrees at 8 bases. Trimming took 0 bases from V and 4 from J; bases not matched to a gene: 15. This CDR3 has 19 amino acids. CDR1 is MNHEY and CDR2 is SVGEGT in the germline V gene. CDR3 amino acids: CASSYSTGVAGRSADTQYF. The CDR3 DNA reads TGTGCCAGCAGTTACTCTACCGGGGTAGCGGGAAGGTCGGCAGATACGCAGTATTTT.

The rearrangement uses TRBV5-1 and TRBJ1-3, with D hard to call. This CDR3 spans 16 amino acids. V lost 0 bases and J lost 0, with 10 bases in between. In germline, CDR1 is SGHRS, CDR2 YFSETQ. The CDR3 DNA sequence: TGCGCCAGCAGCTTGGCCCCGCCGGTCTCTGGAAACACCATATATTTT. This translates into CASSLAPPVSGNTIYF. Full variable domain (missing parts from reference TRBV5-1 and TRBJ1-3): KAGVTQTPRYLIKTRGQQVTLSCSPISGHRSVSWYQQTPGQGLQFLFEYFSETQRNKGNFPGRFSGRQFSNSRSEMNVSTLELGDSALYLCASSLAPPVSGNTIYFGEGSWLTVV.

The CDR3 DNA follows: TGTGCCAGCAGCTTTACTAGCGGGGAGTACAATGAGCAGTTCTTC. This codes for CASSFTSGEYNEQFF. The chain employs TRBV5-5 and TRBJ2-1; 10 bases line up with TRBD2. The V gene end was trimmed by 2 bases and the J gene end by 4 bases; junction bases not matched to a gene: 3. The V gene's germline CDR1 is SGHKS and CDR2 YYEKEE (reference sequence). The CDR3 runs 15 residues.

This CDR3 is CASSDKLSGTGGTGELFF. The CDR3 DNA reads TGTGCCAGCAGCGATAAACTATCCGGGACAGGGGGCACCGGGGAGCTGTTTTTT. The chain recombines TRBV9 with TRBJ2-2, with TRBD1 matching over 11 bases. The CDR3 is made up of 18 amino acids. Germline CDR1 and CDR2: SGDLS and YYNGEE. The trim removed 3 bases at V and 4 bases at J, leaving 11 bases unmatched.

The chain recombines TRBV4-2 with TRBJ1-2; possibly TRBD1 for D (6 bases). V was shortened by 3 bases and J by 2 bases, with 13 bases between the two germline ends. The length of the CDR3 is 15 residues. Looked up from germline, CDR1 is LGHNA and CDR2 is YNFKEQ. The CDR3 DNA sequence: TGTGCCAGCAGCCACGAGGAGGGGGGGAACTATGGCTACACCTTC. It encodes CASSHEEGGNYGYTF.

The gene calls are TRBV7-2 and TRBJ2-1, with 8 nucleotides matching TRBD2. The CDR3 runs 14 residues. The germline gives CDR1 SGHTA, CDR2 FQGNSA. V trimming: 2 bases; J trimming: 9 bases; junction bases outside the gene matches: 6. This CDR3 reads CASSLNSGIGEQFF. In nucleotides, the CDR3 is TGTGCCAGCAGCTTAAATAGCGGGATAGGTGAGCAGTTCTTC.

The chain carries TRBV6-1 and TRBJ2-3; tentative D call: TRBD2 (6 bases). Germline CDR1 reads MNHNS; CDR2 reads SASEGT. V shed 3 bases and J shed 0 bases, with 10 bases lying between them. This CDR3 region has 15 residues. The CDR3 sequence: CASSEEGSSTDTQYF. As DNA, the CDR3 is TGTGCCAGCAGTGAGGAGGGTAGTAGCACAGATACGCAGTATTTT.

V usage is TRBV27 and J usage is TRBJ2-5, with D possibly matching TRBD1 (7 bases). This CDR3 spans 14 amino acids. Trimming removed 3 bases from V and 4 bases from J, with 12 bases in between. Looked up from germline, CDR1 is MNHEY and CDR2 is SMNVEV (reference sequence). DNA for the CDR3: TGTGCCAGCAGTTTTTATCAGGGGGGAGAGACCCAGTACTTC. Encoded protein: CASSFYQGGETQYF.

This chain uses TRBV5-4 with TRBJ1-1; tentatively, D is TRBD1 (5 bases). CDR1 and CDR2 (germline): SGHNT, YYREEE (reference sequence). The CDR3 contains 14 residues. The germline V and J ends were trimmed by 4 bases and 4 bases, with 14 bases remaining between them. For the CDR3, the DNA is TGTGCCAGCAGCCCCCCGGGGCGGGGCACTGAAGCTTTCTTT. Translated, it gives CASSPPGRGTEAFF.

The gene calls are TRBV10-3 and TRBJ2-7; 10 bases align to TRBD2. Germline V gene sequence: CDR1 ENHRY, CDR2 SYGVKD. J gave up 4 bases and V 6 bases, and 3 bases lay outside the gene matches. This CDR3 has 13 amino acids. The CDR3 DNA reads as TGTGCCATCAGCCTGACTAGCGGGTACGAGCAGTACTTC. This encodes CAISLTSGYEQYF.

The genes are TRBV6-5 and TRBJ2-7, with 11 bases lining up with TRBD2. With V trimmed by 3 bases and J by 3 bases, 4 bases remained unmatched. Per germline, CDR1 MNHEY and CDR2 SVGAGI. This CDR3 region has 15 residues. DNA of the CDR3: TGTGCCAGCAGTTATAGACTAGCGGGAATCTACGAGCAGTACTTC. Translated, it gives CASSYRLAGIYEQYF.

V gene TRBV28 combines with J gene TRBJ1-2, with D perhaps TRBD1 (5 bases). CDR3 length: 15 residues. Germline loops: CDR1 MDHEN, CDR2 SYDVKM. Trimming removed 4 bases from V and 0 bases from J, with 12 bases in between. The CDR3 DNA follows: TGTGCCAGCAGTTCAACAGGAGTTGCTAACTATGGCTACACCTTC. This translates into CASSSTGVANYGYTF.

The gene calls are TRBV5-1 and TRBJ2-3; 7 bases line up with TRBD2. The CDR3 is 16 amino acids. The V segment lost 1 base and the J segment 10 bases; nucleotides outside the gene matches: 15. Germline V CDR1 and CDR2: SGHRS, YFSETQ. CDR3 DNA sequence: TGCGCCAGCAGCTTGTGGGCGGAGGCCCCGGGGGGTTCGCAGTATTTT. Its protein is CASSLWAEAPGGSQYF.

This chain links TRBV7-9 with TRBJ2-1; tentatively, D is TRBD1 (6 bases). Germline values: CDR1 SEHNR, CDR2 FQNEAQ (reference sequence). The V and J ends lost 5 bases and 2 bases respectively, with 19 bases between them. The CDR3 is 17 amino acids. CDR3 amino acids: CASSPRRSSGAYNEQFF. The CDR3 coding sequence is TGTGCCAGCAGCCCCAGGAGGTCGTCAGGGGCCTACAATGAGCAGTTCTTC.

The V call is TRBV5-4, the J call TRBJ2-3; 9 bases match TRBD2. The length of the CDR3 is 16 residues. V dropped 2 bases and J dropped 0; count of bases not matched to a gene: 4. Per the germline V gene, CDR1 is SGHNT and CDR2 is YYREEE (reference sequence). CDR3: CASSFSGRVSTDTQYF. In nucleotides, the CDR3 is TGTGCCAGCAGCTTTAGCGGGAGAGTTAGCACAGATACGCAGTATTTT.

The CDR3 DNA reads TGCGCCAGCAGCCAAAACAGGGGAGCTCAGCCCCAGCATTTT. Residues: CASSQNRGAQPQHF. The rearrangement links TRBV4-3 to TRBJ1-5; 7 bases line up with TRBD1. In germline, CDR1 is LGHNA, CDR2 YSLEER. CDR3 length: 14 residues. Losses at the gene ends were 2 bases for V and 6 bases for J; bases not matched to a gene: 4.

V gene TRBV25-1 combines with J gene TRBJ2-2, with TRBD1 matching 8 bases. CDR3 size: 16 residues. Per germline, CDR1 MGHDK and CDR2 SYGVNS. V lost 4 bases, J lost 1 base, and 5 bases stayed unmatched. The CDR3, as DNA: TGTGCCAGCAGTGGGAGGGGACAGGAGAACACCGGGGAGCTGTTTTTT. Its protein product is CASSGRGQENTGELFF. Full variable domain (remainder filled in from reference TRBV25-1 and TRBJ2-2): EADIYQTPRYLVIGTGKKITLECSQTMGHDKMYWYQQDPGMELHLIHYSYGVNSTEKGDLSSESTVSRIRTEHFPLTLESARPSHTSQYLCASSGRGQENTGELFFGEGSRLTVL.

V usage is TRBV4-2 and J usage is TRBJ2-7; a weak D match, TRBD2 (7 bases). Germline V gene data show CDR1 as LGHNA and CDR2 as YNFKEQ. Between the trimmed V and J ends, which lost 4 bases and 3 bases, there was a span of 16 bases. The CDR3 extends over 15 amino acids. The CDR3 nucleotides read TGTGCCAGCAGCCCCCGGGGGGACACGGACTACGAGCAGTACTTC. Encoded protein: CASSPRGDTDYEQYF.